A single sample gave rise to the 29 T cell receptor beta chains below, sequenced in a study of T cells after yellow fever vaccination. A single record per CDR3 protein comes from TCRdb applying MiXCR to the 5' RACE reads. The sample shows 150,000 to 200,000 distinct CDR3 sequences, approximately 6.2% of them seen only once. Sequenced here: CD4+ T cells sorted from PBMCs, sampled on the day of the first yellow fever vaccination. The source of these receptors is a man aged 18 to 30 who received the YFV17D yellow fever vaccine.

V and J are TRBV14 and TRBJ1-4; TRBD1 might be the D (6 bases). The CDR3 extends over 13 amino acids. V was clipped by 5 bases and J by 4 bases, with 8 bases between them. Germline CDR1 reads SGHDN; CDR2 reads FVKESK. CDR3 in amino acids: CASSGQINEKLFF. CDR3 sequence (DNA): TGTGCCAGCAGCGGACAGATTAATGAAAAACTGTTTTTT. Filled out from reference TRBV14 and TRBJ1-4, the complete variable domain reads EAGVTQFPSHSVIEKGQTVTLRCDPISGHDNLYWYRRVMGKEIKFLLHFVKESKQDESGMPNNRFLAERTGGTYSTLKVQPAELEDSGVYFCASSGQINEKLFFGSGTQLSVL.

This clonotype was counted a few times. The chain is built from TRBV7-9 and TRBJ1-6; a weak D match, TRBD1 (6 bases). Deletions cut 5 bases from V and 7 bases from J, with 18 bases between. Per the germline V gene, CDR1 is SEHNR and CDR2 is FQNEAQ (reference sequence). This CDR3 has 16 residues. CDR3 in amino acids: CASSPATGRRNSPLHF. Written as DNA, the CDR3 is TGTGCCAGCAGCCCAGCGACAGGTAGAAGGAATTCACCCCTCCACTTT.

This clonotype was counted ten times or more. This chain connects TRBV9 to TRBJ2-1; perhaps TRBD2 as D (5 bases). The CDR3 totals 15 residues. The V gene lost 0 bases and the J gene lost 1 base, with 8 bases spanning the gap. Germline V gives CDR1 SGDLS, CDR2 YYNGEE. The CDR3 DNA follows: TGTGCCAGCAGCGTAGCTAGCCGGTCCTACAATGAGCAGTTCTTC. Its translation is CASSVASRSYNEQFF.

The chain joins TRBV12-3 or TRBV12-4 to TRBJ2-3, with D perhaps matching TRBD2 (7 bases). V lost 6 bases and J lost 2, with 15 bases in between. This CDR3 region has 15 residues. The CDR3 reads CASSRPGGPTDTQYF. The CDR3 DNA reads TGTGCCAGCAGCCGGCCGGGGGGCCCCACAGATACGCAGTATTTT.

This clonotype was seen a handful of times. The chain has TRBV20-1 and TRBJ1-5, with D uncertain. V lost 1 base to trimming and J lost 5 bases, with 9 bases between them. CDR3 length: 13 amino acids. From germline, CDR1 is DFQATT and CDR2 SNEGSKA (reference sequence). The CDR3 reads CSARGPGDQPQHF. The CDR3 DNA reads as TGCAGTGCTAGAGGCCCAGGAGATCAGCCCCAGCATTTT.

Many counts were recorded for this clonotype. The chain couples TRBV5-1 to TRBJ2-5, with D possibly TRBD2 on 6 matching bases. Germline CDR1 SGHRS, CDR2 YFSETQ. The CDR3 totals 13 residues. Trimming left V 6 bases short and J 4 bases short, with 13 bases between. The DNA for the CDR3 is TGCGCCAGCAAGCGGGCTGGGGGAGAGACCCAGTACTTC. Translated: CASKRAGGETQYF.

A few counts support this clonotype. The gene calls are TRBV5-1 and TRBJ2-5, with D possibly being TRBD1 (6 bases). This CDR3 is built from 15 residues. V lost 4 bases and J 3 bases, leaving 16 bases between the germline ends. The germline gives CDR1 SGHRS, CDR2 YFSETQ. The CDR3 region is CASSHTADRKETQYF. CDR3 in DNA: TGCGCCAGCAGCCATACGGCGGACAGAAAAGAGACCCAGTACTTC.

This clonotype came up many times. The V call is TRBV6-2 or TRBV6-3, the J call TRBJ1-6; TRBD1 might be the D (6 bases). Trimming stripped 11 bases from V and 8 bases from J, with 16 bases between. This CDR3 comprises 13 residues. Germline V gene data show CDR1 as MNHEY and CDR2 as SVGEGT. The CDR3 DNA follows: TGTGCCGGACACAGGGACCGCGATTCACCCCTCCACTTT. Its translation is CAGHRDRDSPLHF.

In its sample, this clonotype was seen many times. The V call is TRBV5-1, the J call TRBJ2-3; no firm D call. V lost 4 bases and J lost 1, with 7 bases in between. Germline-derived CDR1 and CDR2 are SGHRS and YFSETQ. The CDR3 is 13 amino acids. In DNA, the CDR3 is TGCGCCAGCAGCGAAACCCGCACAGATACGCAGTATTTT. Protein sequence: CASSETRTDTQYF.

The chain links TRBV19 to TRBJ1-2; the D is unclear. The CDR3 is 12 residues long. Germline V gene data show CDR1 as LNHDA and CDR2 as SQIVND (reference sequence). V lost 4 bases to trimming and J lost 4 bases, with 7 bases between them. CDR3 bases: TGTGCCAGTAGTACGGAGGGCTATGGCTACACCTTC. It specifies CASSTEGYGYTF.

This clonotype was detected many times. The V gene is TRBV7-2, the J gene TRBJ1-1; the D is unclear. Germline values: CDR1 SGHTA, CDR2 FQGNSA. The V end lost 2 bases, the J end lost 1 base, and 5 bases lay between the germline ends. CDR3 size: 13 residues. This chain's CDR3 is CASSLITNTEAFF. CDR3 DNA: TGTGCCAGCAGCTTAATTACGAACACTGAAGCTTTCTTT.

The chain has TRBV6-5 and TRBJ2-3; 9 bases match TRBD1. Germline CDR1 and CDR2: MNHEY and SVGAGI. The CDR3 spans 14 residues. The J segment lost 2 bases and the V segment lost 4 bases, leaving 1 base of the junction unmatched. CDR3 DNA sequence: TGTGCCAGCAGTTGGGACAGGGACACAGATACGCAGTATTTT. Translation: CASSWDRDTDTQYF.

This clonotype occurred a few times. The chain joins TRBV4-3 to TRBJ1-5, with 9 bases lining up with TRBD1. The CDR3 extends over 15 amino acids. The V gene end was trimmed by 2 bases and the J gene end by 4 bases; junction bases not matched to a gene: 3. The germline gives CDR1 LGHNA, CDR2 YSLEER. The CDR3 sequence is CASSQLQGANQPQHF. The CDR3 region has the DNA TGCGCCAGCAGCCAACTACAGGGGGCTAATCAGCCCCAGCATTTT.

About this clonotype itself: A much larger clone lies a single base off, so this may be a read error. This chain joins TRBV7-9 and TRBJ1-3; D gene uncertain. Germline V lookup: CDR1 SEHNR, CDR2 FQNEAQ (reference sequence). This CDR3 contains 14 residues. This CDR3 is CASSLWETGNTIFF. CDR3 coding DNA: TGTGCCAGCAGCTTATGGGAAACTGGAAACACCATATTTTTT.

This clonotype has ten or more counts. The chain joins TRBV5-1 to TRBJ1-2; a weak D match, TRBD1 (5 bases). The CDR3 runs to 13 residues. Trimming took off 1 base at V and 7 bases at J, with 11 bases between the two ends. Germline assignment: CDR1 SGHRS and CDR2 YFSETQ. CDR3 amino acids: CASSLTQGSGYTF. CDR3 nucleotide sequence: TGCGCCAGCAGCTTGACCCAGGGAAGTGGCTACACCTTC.

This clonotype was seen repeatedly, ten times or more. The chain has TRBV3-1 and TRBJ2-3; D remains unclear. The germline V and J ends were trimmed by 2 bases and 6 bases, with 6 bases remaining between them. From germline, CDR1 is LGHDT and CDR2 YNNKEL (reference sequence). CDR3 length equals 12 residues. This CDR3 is CASSQIRDTQYF. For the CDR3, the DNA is TGTGCCAGCAGCCAAATCCGGGATACGCAGTATTTT.

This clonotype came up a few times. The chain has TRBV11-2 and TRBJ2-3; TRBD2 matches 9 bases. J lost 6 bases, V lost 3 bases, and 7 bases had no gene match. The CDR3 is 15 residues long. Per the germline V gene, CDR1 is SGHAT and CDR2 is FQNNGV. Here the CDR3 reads CASSLGSGGRDTQYF. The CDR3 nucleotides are TGTGCCAGCAGCTTGGGCAGCGGGGGGAGGGATACGCAGTATTTT.

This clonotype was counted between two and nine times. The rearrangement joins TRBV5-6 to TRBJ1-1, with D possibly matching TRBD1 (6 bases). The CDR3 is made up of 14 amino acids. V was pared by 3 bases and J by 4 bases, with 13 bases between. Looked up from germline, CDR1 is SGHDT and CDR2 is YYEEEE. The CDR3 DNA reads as TGTGCCAGCAGCTCGATACAGGGATCCACTGAAGCTTTCTTT. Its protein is CASSSIQGSTEAFF.

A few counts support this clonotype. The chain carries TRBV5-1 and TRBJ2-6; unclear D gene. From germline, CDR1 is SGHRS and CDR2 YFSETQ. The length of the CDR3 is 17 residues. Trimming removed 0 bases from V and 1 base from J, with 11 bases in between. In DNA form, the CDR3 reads TGCGCCAGCAGCTTGGGACTCCACGCGTCTGGGGCCAACGTCCTGACTTTC. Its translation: CASSLGLHASGANVLTF.

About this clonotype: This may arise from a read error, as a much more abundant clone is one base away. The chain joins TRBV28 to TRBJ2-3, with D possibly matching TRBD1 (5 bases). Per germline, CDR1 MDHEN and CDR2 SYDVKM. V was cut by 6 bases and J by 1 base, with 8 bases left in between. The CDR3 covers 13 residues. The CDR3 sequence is CASRLQGTDTQYF. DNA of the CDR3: TGTGCCAGCAGATTACAGGGCACAGATACGCAGTATTTT.

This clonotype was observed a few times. The CDR3 DNA reads as TGCGCCAGCAGCTTCCTCCTGCAGGGGGCGGATGAGCAGTTCTTC. This encodes CASSFLLQGADEQFF. J is TRBJ2-1 and V is TRBV5-1, with TRBD1 matching over 8 bases. This CDR3 has 15 amino acids. Trimming took 2 bases from V and 8 from J; bases not matched to a gene: 9. Germline CDR1 SGHRS, CDR2 YFSETQ.

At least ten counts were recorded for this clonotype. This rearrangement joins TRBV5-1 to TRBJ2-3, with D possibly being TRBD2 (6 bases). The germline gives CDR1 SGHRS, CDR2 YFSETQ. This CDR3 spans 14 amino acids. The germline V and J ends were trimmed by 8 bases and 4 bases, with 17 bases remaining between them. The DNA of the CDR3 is TGCGCCAGTACCACCCAGGGAGGTGCAGATACGCAGTATTTT. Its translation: CASTTQGGADTQYF. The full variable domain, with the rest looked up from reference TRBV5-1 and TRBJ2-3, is KAGVTQTPRYLIKTRGQQVTLSCSPISGHRSVSWYQQTPGQGLQFLFEYFSETQRNKGNFPGRFSGRQFSNSRSEMNVSTLELGDSALYLCASTTQGGADTQYFGPGTRLTVL.

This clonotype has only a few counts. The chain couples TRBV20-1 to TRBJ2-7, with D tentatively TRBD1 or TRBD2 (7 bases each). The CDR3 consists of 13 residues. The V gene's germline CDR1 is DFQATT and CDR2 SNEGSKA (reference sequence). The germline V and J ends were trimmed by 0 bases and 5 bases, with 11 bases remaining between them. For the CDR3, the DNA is TGCAGTGCTAGAGAGGGAGGGGGCCACGAGCAGTACGTC. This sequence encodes CSAREGGGHEQYV.

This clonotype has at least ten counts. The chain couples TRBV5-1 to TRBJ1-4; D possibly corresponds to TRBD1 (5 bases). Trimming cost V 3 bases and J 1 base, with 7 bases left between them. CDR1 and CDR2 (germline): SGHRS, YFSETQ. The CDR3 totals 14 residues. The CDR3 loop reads CASSSDITNEKLFF. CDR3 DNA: TGCGCCAGCAGCTCGGACATAACTAATGAAAAACTGTTTTTT.

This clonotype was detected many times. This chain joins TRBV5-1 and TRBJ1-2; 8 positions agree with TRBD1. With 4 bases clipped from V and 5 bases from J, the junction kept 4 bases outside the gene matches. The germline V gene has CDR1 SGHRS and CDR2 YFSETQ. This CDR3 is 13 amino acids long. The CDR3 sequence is CASSQDRAYGYTF. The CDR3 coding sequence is TGCGCCAGCAGCCAGGACAGGGCTTATGGCTACACCTTC.

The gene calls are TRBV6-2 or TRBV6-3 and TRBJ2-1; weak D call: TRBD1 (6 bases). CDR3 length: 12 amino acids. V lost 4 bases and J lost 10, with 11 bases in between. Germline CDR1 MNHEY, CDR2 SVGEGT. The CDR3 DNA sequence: TGTGCCAGCAGTTCCCAGGGGTGGGAGCAGTTCTTC. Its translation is CASSSQGWEQFF.

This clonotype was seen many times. CDR3 DNA sequence: TGCAGTGCTAGAGATGCGGGCGGGCAGGCCTCCTACAATGAGCAGTTCTTC. Amino acid sequence: CSARDAGGQASYNEQFF. This chain joins TRBV20-1 and TRBJ2-1; maybe TRBD2 (5 bases). V shed 0 bases and J shed 0 bases, with 15 bases lying between them. From germline, CDR1 is DFQATT and CDR2 SNEGSKA (reference sequence). The CDR3 totals 17 residues.

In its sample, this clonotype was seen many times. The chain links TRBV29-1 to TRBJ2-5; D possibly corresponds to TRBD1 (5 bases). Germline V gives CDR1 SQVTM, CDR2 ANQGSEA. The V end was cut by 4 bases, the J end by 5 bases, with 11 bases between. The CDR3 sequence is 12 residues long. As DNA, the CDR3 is TGCAGCGTTGTAGAGACAGTCGAGACCCAGTACTTC. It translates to CSVVETVETQYF.

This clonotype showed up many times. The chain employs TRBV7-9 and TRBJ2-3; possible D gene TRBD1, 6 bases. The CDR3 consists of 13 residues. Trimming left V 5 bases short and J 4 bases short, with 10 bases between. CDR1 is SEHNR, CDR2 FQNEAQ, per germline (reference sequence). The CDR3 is CASSRQDPDTQYF. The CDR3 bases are TGTGCCAGCAGCCGACAGGACCCAGATACGCAGTATTTT.